These 9 T cell receptor beta chains were sequenced from one sample in a study of beta chain features in type 1 diabetes (dated by TCRdb to the late 2010s). Receptor libraries were prepared by the immunoSEQ multiplex PCR assay. The entire amount of isolated RNA was reverse transcribed using the High Capacity cDNA Reverse Transcription Kit, so the sequenced TCRB transcripts were expressed ones. TCRdb limited this immuneACCESS table to in-frame rearrangements with V and J called. A share of clones is missing; checked studies link under half to unresolved V genes, and the rest is unexplained. The sample table records about 300,000 clones; approximately 8.1% of these occur just once. The top ten constitute more than 0.8% of the sample. The sequenced sample consisted of central memory CD4+ T cells from blood. The receptors derive from a woman aged 18 to 35 in good health.

This clone was counted at least ten times. The chain uses TRBV7-9 and TRBJ2-1; TRBD1 agrees at 8 bases. Germline CDR1 is SEHNR and CDR2 is FQNEAQ (reference sequence). The V segment lost 5 bases and the J segment 4 bases; nucleotides outside the gene matches: 7. The CDR3 contains 15 residues. CDR3 coding DNA: TGTGCCAGCAGCCCGGTGACAGGGGTATACAATGAGCAGTTCTTC. Its translation: CASSPVTGVYNEQFF. The full variable domain, completed using reference TRBV7-9 and TRBJ2-1, is DTGVSQNPRHKITKRGQNVTFRCDPISEHNRLYWYRQTLGQGPEFLTYFQNEAQLEKSRLLSDRFSAERPKGSFSTLEIQRTEQGDSAMYLCASSPVTGVYNEQFFGPGTRLTVL.

CDR3 protein: CASSPNPSTGAVGQPQHF. Written as DNA, the CDR3 is TGTGCCAGCTCACCCAACCCCTCGACAGGGGCAGTGGGTCAGCCCCAGCATTTT. The chain links TRBV18 to TRBJ1-5; TRBD1 agrees at 8 bases. This CDR3 contains 18 residues. Per the germline V gene, CDR1 is KGHSH and CDR2 is LQKENI. The trim removed 3 bases at V and 6 bases at J, leaving 16 bases unmatched.

A few counts support this clone. The chain couples TRBV9 to TRBJ2-3; 11 bases align to TRBD2. Germline V gene lookup returns CDR1 SGDLS and CDR2 YYNGEE. The CDR3 is 18 amino acids. The junction had 9 bases not matched to a gene; V was cut back by 0 bases and J by 3 bases. Written as DNA, the CDR3 is TGTGCCAGCAGCGTAGCTACGAGTAGCGGGGGGGCAACAGATACGCAGTATTTT. Translating it yields CASSVATSSGGATDTQYF.

At least ten counts were recorded for this clone. The chain combines TRBV7-9 with TRBJ2-7; D is perhaps TRBD2 (6 bases). Germline values: CDR1 SEHNR, CDR2 FQNEAQ (reference sequence). The V and J ends lost 2 bases and 6 bases respectively, with 17 bases between them. The CDR3 extends over 15 amino acids. The CDR3 DNA reads TGTGCCAGCAGCTTAATAGGGAGGTTGAGGGGCGAGCAGTACTTC. Amino acid sequence: CASSLIGRLRGEQYF.

This clone came up many times. The V and J genes are TRBV2 and TRBJ2-3, with 12 bases that match TRBD2. Per germline, CDR1 SNHLY and CDR2 FYNNEI. Trimming cost V 3 bases and J 5 bases; bases outside gene matches: 0. The CDR3 extends over 14 amino acids. Here the CDR3 reads CASSETSGGDTQYF. Written as DNA, the CDR3 is TGTGCCAGCAGTGAGACTAGCGGGGGAGATACGCAGTATTTT.

This clone has only a few counts. The V and J genes are TRBV5-1 and TRBJ1-1, with D maybe TRBD1 (5 bases). The CDR3 sequence is 14 residues long. CDR1 and CDR2 (germline): SGHRS, YFSETQ. Trimming pared 0 bases from V and 7 bases from J, leaving 13 bases between. The CDR3 coding sequence is TGCGCCAGCAGCTTGGCCGACAGTTTCTATGAAGCTTTCTTT. Amino acids: CASSLADSFYEAFF.

This clone was counted only a few times. The chain recombines TRBV15 with TRBJ2-1; D possibly corresponds to TRBD2 (5 bases). The CDR3 length is 17 residues. V was shortened by 0 bases and J by 4 bases, with 16 bases between the two germline ends. CDR1 is LNHNV, CDR2 YYDKDF, per germline (reference sequence). The CDR3 loop reads CATSRDLGSDYYNEQFF. As DNA, the CDR3 is TGTGCCACCAGCAGAGATCTGGGGAGTGATTATTACAATGAGCAGTTCTTC.

This clone has more than one count but fewer than ten. The chain combines TRBV6-5 with TRBJ1-2; 7 bases match TRBD1. Losses at the gene ends were 5 bases for V and 8 bases for J; bases not matched to a gene: 8. CDR1 MNHEY and CDR2 SVGAGI come from the germline V gene. The CDR3 is 13 amino acids. In DNA form, the CDR3 reads TGTGCCAGCAGTCCTACACAGGGGTACGGCTACACCTTC. Translating it yields CASSPTQGYGYTF.

There are a few counts of this clone. The rearrangement joins TRBV27 to TRBJ1-2, with D possibly matching TRBD1 (6 bases). The CDR3 loop spans 13 amino acids. The V gene lost 4 bases and the J gene lost 8 bases, with 14 bases spanning the gap. Per germline, CDR1 MNHEY and CDR2 SMNVEV (reference sequence). CDR3 in DNA: TGTGCCAGCAGTTACAGGGTAGGGGGAGGCTACACCTTC. The encoded protein is CASSYRVGGGYTF.